The TCR beta chain under discussion was sequenced for a study of cytomegalovirus exposure and HLA in healthy donors. Study at large: The same platform was used for the 100 to 150 validation repertoires as for the approximately 730 first-cohort repertoires, as reported in a later analysis. Findings and caveats of the study: Most sequenced TCRs were rare (though some public TCRs occurred in many donors). Associated with cytomegalovirus, according to the listing, were some 180 TCR beta chains. Reported results showed that the classifier diagnosed cytomegalovirus status with high specificity and sensitivity.

CDR3 size: 14 residues. J gave up 4 bases and V 6 bases, and 7 bases lay outside the gene matches. CDR1 and CDR2 from the germline V gene are MNHEY and SVGAGI. Sequencing used immunoSEQ multiplex PCR; TCRdb keeps in-frame clones, though not all of them. The data contain some 170,000 clones, 86% of them singletons. In its sample, this clone was seen a few times. Its matching antigen is unknown. The TCR sequence derives from a young man in good health and CMV-seropositive. Sequences were obtained from PBMCs. V and J are TRBV6-5 and TRBJ1-2; 8 positions match TRBD1. The CDR3 DNA reads as TGTGCCAGCAGGGAACCCGGACAGGGCTATGGCTACACCTTC. Amino acids: CASREPGQGYGYTF.